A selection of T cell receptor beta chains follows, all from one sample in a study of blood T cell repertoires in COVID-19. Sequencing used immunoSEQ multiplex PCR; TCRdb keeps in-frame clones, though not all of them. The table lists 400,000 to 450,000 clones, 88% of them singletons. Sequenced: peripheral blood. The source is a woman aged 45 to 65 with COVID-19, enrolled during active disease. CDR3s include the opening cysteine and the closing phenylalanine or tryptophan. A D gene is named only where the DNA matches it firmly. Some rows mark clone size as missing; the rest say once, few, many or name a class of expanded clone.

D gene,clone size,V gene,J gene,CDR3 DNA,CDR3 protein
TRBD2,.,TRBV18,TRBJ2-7,TGTGCCAGCTCACGCTCCCCCACTAGCGGGGGGGTAATCCACGAGCAGTACTTC,CASSRSPTSGGVIHEQYF
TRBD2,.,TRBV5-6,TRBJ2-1,TGTGCCAGCAAACTGGCGGGGGGGCGCAACAATGAGCAGTTCTTC,CASKLAGGRNNEQFF
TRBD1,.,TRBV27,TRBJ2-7,TGTGCCAGCAAAGGGCTTCAGGGACAGGGGACGAGGGAGCAGTACTTC,CASKGLQGQGTREQYF
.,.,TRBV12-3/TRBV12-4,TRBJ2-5,TGTGCCAGCAGTTTAGCTAAAGAGACCCAGTACTTC,CASSLAKETQYF
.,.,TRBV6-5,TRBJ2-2,TGTGCCGGGAGAACGGGGAACACCGGGGAGCTGTTTTTT,CAGRTGNTGELFF
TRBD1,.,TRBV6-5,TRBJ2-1,TGTGCCAGCAGTTCATGGGACAGCAATGAGCAGTTCTTC,CASSSWDSNEQFF
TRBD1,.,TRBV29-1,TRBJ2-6,TGCAGCGTTGAATTACAGGGGGGAGAACGTGGGGCCAACGTCCTGACTTTC,CSVELQGGERGANVLTF
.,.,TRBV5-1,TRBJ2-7,TGCGCCAGCAGCTTGGTGGGTCAGGGTTACTACGAGCAGTACTTC,CASSLVGQGYYEQYF
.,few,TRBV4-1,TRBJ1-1,TGCGCCAGCAGCCAAGACGTGGAGGTTGACACTGAAGCTTTCTTT,CASSQDVEVDTEAFF
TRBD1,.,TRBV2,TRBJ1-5,TGTGCCAGCAGTTGGACAGGGGGCGCGGGGCAGCCCCAGCATTTT,CASSWTGGAGQPQHF
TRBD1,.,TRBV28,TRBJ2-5,TGTGCCAGCAGGTCGACAGGGGAAGAGACCCAGTACTTC,CASRSTGEETQYF
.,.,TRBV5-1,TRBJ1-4,TGCGCCAGCAGCTTGACAGGACGTGGGGAAAAACTGTTTTTT,CASSLTGRGEKLFF
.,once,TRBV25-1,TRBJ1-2,TGTGCCAGCAGTGGACTGGGAGGGAATGGCTACACCTTC,CASSGLGGNGYTF
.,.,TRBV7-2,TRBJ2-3,TGTGCCAGCAGTCCAACCCCTAGAGATACGCAGTATTTT,CASSPTPRDTQYF
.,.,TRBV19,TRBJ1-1,TGTGCCAGTAGTATAGGCCGGGCTGAAGCTTTCTTT,CASSIGRAEAFF
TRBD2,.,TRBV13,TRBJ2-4,TGTGCCAGCAGCTTAGCAGGGACTAGCGGGGGACTAGCCAAAAACATTCAGTACTTC,CASSLAGTSGGLAKNIQYF
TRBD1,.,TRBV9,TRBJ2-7,TGTGCCAGCAGCGTCTCCGGGACAGGGGGCTACGAGCAGTACTTC,CASSVSGTGGYEQYF
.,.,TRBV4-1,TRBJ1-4,TGCGCCAGCAGCCCGTTCCAGGGGCCAAATGAAAAACTGTTTTTT,CASSPFQGPNEKLFF
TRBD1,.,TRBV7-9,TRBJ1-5,TGTGCCAGCAGCTTAGCGGGACAGGGAGGTAGTCCCCAGCATTTT,CASSLAGQGGSPQHF
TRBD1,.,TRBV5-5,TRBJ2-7,TGTGCCAGCAGCCGTGACGGGACAGGGCTCGGGGGCGAGCAGTACTTC,CASSRDGTGLGGEQYF
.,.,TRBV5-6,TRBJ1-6,TGTGCCAGCAGCTTCCAGAATTCACCCCTCCACTTT,CASSFQNSPLHF
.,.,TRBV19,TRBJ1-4,TGTGCCAGTAGCCTGACGGGGGTTTTTAATGAAAAACTGTTTTTT,CASSLTGVFNEKLFF
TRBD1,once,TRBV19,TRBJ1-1,TGTGCCAGTAGTACCGGGACAGGGAGGGGGAACACTGAAGCTTTCTTT,CASSTGTGRGNTEAFF
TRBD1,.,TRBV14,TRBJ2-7,TGTGCCAGCAGTCCCGGACAGGGTCCCTACGAGCAGTACTTC,CASSPGQGPYEQYF
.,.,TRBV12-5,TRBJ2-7,TGTGCTAGTGGTGATATCGGGGGGCGCGAGCAGTACTTC,CASGDIGGREQYF
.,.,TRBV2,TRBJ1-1,TGTGCCAGCAGGGATACAGGATGGGGGCGCATGGACACTGAAGCTTTCTTT,CASRDTGWGRMDTEAFF
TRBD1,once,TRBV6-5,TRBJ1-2,TGTGCCAGCAGCCGCGGGACAGGCGGCTATGGCTACACCTTC,CASSRGTGGYGYTF
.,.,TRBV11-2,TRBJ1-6,TGTGCCAGCAGCGCCGGACGGTGGGGGGATTCACCCCTCCACTTT,CASSAGRWGDSPLHF
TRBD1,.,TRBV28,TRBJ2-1,TGTGCCAGCAGTCGACAGGGAGCGTCCTACAATGAGCAGTTCTTC,CASSRQGASYNEQFF
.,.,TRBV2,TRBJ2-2,TGTGCCAGCAGTGAAATCTCGAACACCGGGGAGCTGTTTTTT,CASSEISNTGELFF
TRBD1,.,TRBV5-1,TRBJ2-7,TGCGCCAGCAGCTTGTATTTCGGGACAGGGTACGAGCAGTACTTC,CASSLYFGTGYEQYF
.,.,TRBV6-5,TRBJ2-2,TGTGCCAGCAGGCGGGACGTCGTCCGGTCCGGGGAGCTGTTTTTT,CASRRDVVRSGELFF
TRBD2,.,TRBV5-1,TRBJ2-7,TGCGCCAGCAGCCCGGGGACTAGCGATATCTACGAGCAGTACTTC,CASSPGTSDIYEQYF
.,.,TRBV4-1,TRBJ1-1,TGCGCCAGCAGCCAAGCTACGATATCGCTCGACACTGAAGCTTTCTTT,CASSQATISLDTEAFF
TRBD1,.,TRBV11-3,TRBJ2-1,TGTGCCAGCAGCCTCCGGACAGGGAGCAATGAGCAGTTCTTC,CASSLRTGSNEQFF
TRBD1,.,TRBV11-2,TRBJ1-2,TGTGCCAGCAGCCAGACAGGGGACTATGGCTACACCTTC,CASSQTGDYGYTF
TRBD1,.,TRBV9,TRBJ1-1,TGTGCCAGCAGCGTTGGCGACAGGGCTGACACTGAAGCTTTCTTT,CASSVGDRADTEAFF
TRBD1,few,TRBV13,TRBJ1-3,TGTGCCAGCAGCTCGACAGGGCAGGGAAACACCATATATTTT,CASSSTGQGNTIYF
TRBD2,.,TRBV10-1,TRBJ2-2,TGCGCCAGACTCAAAAGGACTAGCGGGGACACCGGGGAGCTGTTTTTT,CARLKRTSGDTGELFF
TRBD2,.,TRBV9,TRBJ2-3,TGTGCCAGCAGCCAGGTAGCGGGGGCCGGGGAAGATACGCAGTATTTT,CASSQVAGAGEDTQYF
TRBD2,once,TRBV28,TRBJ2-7,TGTGCCAGCAGTTTACTTAGACTAGCGGGGGGGCCTAGCGAGCAGTACTTC,CASSLLRLAGGPSEQYF
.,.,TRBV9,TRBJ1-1,TGTGCCAGCAGCGTAGTAGGGCAGGGAAACACTGAAGCTTTCTTT,CASSVVGQGNTEAFF
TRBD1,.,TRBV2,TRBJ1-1,TGTGCCAGCAGTGGGGACAGGGGGCTCGCTGAAGCTTTCTTT,CASSGDRGLAEAFF
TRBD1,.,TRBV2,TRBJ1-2,TGTGCCAGCAACCGGGACAGGGACGACTATGGCTACACCTTC,CASNRDRDDYGYTF
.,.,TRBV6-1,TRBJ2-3,TGTGCCAGCAGTGTGCGCGTCGGGGAACGACCAGATACGCAGTATTTT,CASSVRVGERPDTQYF
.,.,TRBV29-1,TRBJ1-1,TGCAGCGTTCGTGACACTGAAGCTTTCTTT,CSVRDTEAFF
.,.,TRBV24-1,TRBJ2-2,TGTGCCACCAGAGGGGGTGTAGGGAACACCGGGGAGCTGTTTTTT,CATRGGVGNTGELFF
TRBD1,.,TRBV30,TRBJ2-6,TGTGCCTGGGGTCTCGACAGGGTCTCTTCTGGGGCCAACGTCCTGACTTTC,CAWGLDRVSSGANVLTF
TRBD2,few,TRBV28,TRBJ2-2,TGTGCCAGCAGTTTCAGTCACTTTGGGACTAGCGGGAGCCCCGGGGAGCTGTTTTTT,CASSFSHFGTSGSPGELFF
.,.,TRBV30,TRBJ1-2,TGTGCCGTCATGACCCGGACAGCTGCCCTCTATGTGGGCTACACCTTC,CAVMTRTAALYVGYTF
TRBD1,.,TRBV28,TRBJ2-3,TGTGCCAGCAGTTATCCTATCAGGGGGACGCAGTATTTT,CASSYPIRGTQYF
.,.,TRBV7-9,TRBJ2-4,TGTGCCAGCAGCCGCACTCAGGGTTCCAAAAACATTCAGTACTTC,CASSRTQGSKNIQYF
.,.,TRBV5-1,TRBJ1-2,TGCGCCAGCAGCTTGAACGGAGCTCTGAGCTATGGCTACACCTTC,CASSLNGALSYGYTF